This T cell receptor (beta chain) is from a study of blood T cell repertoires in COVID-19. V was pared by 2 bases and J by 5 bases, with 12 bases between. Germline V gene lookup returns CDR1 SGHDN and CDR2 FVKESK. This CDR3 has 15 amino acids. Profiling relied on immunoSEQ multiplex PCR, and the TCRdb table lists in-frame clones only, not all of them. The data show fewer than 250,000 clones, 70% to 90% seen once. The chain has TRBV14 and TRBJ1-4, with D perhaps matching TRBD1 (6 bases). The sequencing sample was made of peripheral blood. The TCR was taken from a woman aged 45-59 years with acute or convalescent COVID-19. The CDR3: CASSQPGQENEKLFF. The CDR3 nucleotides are TGTGCCAGCAGCCAACCGGGACAAGAGAATGAAAAACTGTTTTTT.